These 22 T cell receptor beta chains share one sample of origin, sequenced in a study of cytomegalovirus exposure and HLA in healthy donors. PCR involved 60 Vbeta and 13 Jbeta primers. Assay used: immunoSEQ multiplex PCR; TCRdb lists only in-frame clones, some missing. The sample yields 85,000 to 110,000 clones, of which the top ten take up less than 4.5%. What was sequenced was PBMCs. Receptors were obtained from a man aged 40-55 years in good health and CMV-seronegative.

The chain uses TRBV6-5 and TRBJ1-2; 7 bases are shared with TRBD1. V shed 6 bases and J 3 bases; nucleotides not matched to a gene: 7. CDR1 and CDR2 from the germline V gene are MNHEY and SVGAGI. The CDR3 runs to 14 residues. The CDR3 sequence is CASRRTGTDYGYTF. CDR3 bases: TGTGCCAGCAGAAGGACCGGGACAGACTATGGCTACACCTTC.

J is TRBJ2-5 and V is TRBV27; 7 bases agree with TRBD1. Germline CDR1 is MNHEY and CDR2 is SMNVEV (reference sequence). This CDR3 comprises 15 residues. J lost 4 bases, V lost 6 bases, and 11 bases had no gene match. The CDR3 protein is CASRPYRGLGETQYF. For the CDR3, the DNA is TGTGCCAGCAGACCCTACAGGGGTTTAGGAGAGACCCAGTACTTC.

On this clone: This sample includes further DNA sequences coding for the same CDR3. This chain uses TRBV18 with TRBJ1-5, with 9 positions matching TRBD1. CDR3 size: 14 residues. Germline loops: CDR1 KGHSH, CDR2 LQKENI. V dropped 3 bases and J dropped 6; count of bases not matched to a gene: 3. CDR3 in DNA: TGTGCCAGCTCACCGGGACAGGGAGGTCAGCCCCAGCATTTT. This sequence encodes CASSPGQGGQPQHF.

The chain couples TRBV20-1 to TRBJ1-3; possible D gene TRBD1, 5 bases. The CDR3 is 11 amino acids. Trimming pared 6 bases from V and 10 bases from J, leaving 13 bases between. Germline V gene lookup returns CDR1 DFQATT and CDR2 SNEGSKA (reference sequence). CDR3 loop: CSATAGPTIYF. The CDR3, as DNA: TGCAGTGCCACAGCAGGGCCAACCATATATTTT.

The rearrangement uses TRBV4-3 and TRBJ2-1; 9 bases are shared with TRBD1. The CDR3 is 17 residues long. V gave up 1 base and J gave up 8 bases; unmatched junction bases: 12. From germline, CDR1 is LGHNA and CDR2 YSLEER. As DNA, the CDR3 is TGCGCCAGCAGCCAAGTTTCGGGACAGGGTTTGATATATGAGCAGTTCTTC. Protein: CASSQVSGQGLIYEQFF.

The rearrangement joins TRBV7-2 to TRBJ1-6; the D is unclear. V was shortened by 1 base and J by 0 bases, with 10 bases between the two germline ends. This CDR3 region has 17 residues. CDR1 SGHTA and CDR2 FQGNSA come from the germline V gene. DNA for the CDR3: TGTGCCAGCAGCTTAGGTAGCGGCCCCTCCTATAATTCACCCCTCCACTTT. Encoded protein: CASSLGSGPSYNSPLHF.

The chain combines TRBV5-4 with TRBJ1-1; no definite D call. Germline lookup yields CDR1 SGHNT and CDR2 YYREEE (reference sequence). The CDR3 spans 13 residues. V was shortened by 4 bases and J by 1 base, with 8 bases between the two germline ends. The CDR3 sequence: CASSLEQNTEAFF. Here the CDR3 DNA reads TGTGCCAGCAGCCTAGAACAGAACACTGAAGCTTTCTTT.

The CDR3 sequence is CAWRDREKLFF. The CDR3, as DNA: TGTGCCTGGAGAGACAGGGAAAAACTGTTTTTT. The chain employs TRBV30 and TRBJ1-4; possibly TRBD1 for D (6 bases). CDR1 is GTSNPN and CDR2 is SVGIG in the germline V gene (reference sequence). The CDR3 has 11 residues. Between the trimmed V and J ends, which lost 3 bases and 8 bases, there was a span of 7 bases.

This rearrangement joins TRBV4-1 to TRBJ2-5; TRBD2 agrees at 12 bases. V lost 3 bases and J lost 2; bases outside the gene matches: 13. The CDR3 runs 19 residues. The germline V gene has CDR1 MGHRA and CDR2 YSYEKL. CDR3 nucleotides: TGCGCCAGCAGCCATATTCAAATGGGACTAGCGGGCCGTCAAGAGACCCAGTACTTC. Its protein product is CASSHIQMGLAGRQETQYF.

This rearrangement joins TRBV11-2 to TRBJ2-1; the D is unclear. The CDR3 is made up of 14 amino acids. The germline CDR1 and CDR2 sequences are SGHAT and FQNNGV. V lost 3 bases and J 2 bases, leaving 8 bases between the germline ends. CDR3 loop: CASSFYSTYNEQFF. For the CDR3, the DNA is TGTGCCAGCAGCTTTTACTCGACCTACAATGAGCAGTTCTTC.

The chain recombines TRBV4-2 with TRBJ1-1; D gene unclear. Per the germline V gene, CDR1 is LGHNA and CDR2 is YNFKEQ. The CDR3 extends over 14 amino acids. V was pared by 0 bases and J by 5 bases, with 10 bases between. DNA for the CDR3: TGTGCCAGCAGCCAAGATGAAGAGCGGACTGAAGCTTTCTTT. It is translated as CASSQDEERTEAFF.

This chain links TRBV4-1 with TRBJ1-1; a weak D match, TRBD1 (6 bases). Per the germline V gene, CDR1 is MGHRA and CDR2 is YSYEKL. This CDR3 has 17 amino acids. The V end lost 0 bases, the J end lost 3 bases, and 17 bases lay between the germline ends. DNA of the CDR3: TGCGCCAGCAGCCAAGATTCGTCCGACAGGTTGGACACTGAAGCTTTCTTT. Translated: CASSQDSSDRLDTEAFF.

The chain joins TRBV5-4 to TRBJ2-1; 9 bases map to TRBD2. The ends lost 4 bases at V and 6 bases at J; junction bases unmatched: 14. The CDR3 totals 17 residues. CDR1 is SGHNT, CDR2 YYREEE, per germline (reference sequence). The chain's CDR3 is CASSEDLAGVWGNEQFF. DNA for the CDR3: TGTGCCAGCAGCGAAGACTTAGCGGGAGTTTGGGGCAATGAGCAGTTCTTC. Combining the CDR3 with reference TRBV5-4 and TRBJ2-1 gives the whole variable domain ETGVTQSPTHLIKTRGQQVTLRCSSQSGHNTVSWYQQALGQGPQFIFQYYREEENGRGNFPPRFSGLQFPNYSSELNVNALELDDSALYLCASSEDLAGVWGNEQFFGPGTRLTVL.

The V and J genes are TRBV10-3 and TRBJ1-5; maybe TRBD1 (6 bases). The CDR3 sequence is 15 residues long. With 8 bases removed from V and 5 bases from J, the gap between germline ends came to 19 bases. CDR1 is ENHRY, CDR2 SYGVKD, per germline. CDR3 nucleotides: TGTGCCATCGCCCTCCCCAGGGGAGTTTATCAGCCCCAGCATTTT. It is translated as CAIALPRGVYQPQHF.

The V and J genes are TRBV7-8 and TRBJ2-3; 8 nucleotides agree with TRBD2. V trimming: 1 base; J trimming: 5 bases; junction bases outside the gene matches: 5. There are 15 residues in the CDR3. The germline V gene encodes CDR1 SGHVS and CDR2 FQNEAQ. The CDR3 spells CASSLGGTSIDTQYF. The CDR3, as DNA: TGTGCCAGCAGCTTAGGCGGGACTAGTATAGATACGCAGTATTTT.

The V gene is TRBV5-6, the J gene TRBJ1-6; 8 bases are shared with TRBD1. The CDR3 has 15 residues. Germline V gene lookup returns CDR1 SGHDT and CDR2 YYEEEE. V dropped 0 bases and J dropped 7; count of bases not matched to a gene: 3. In DNA, the CDR3 is TGTGCCAGCAGCTTGGTGCAGGGGGCGAATTCACCCCTCCACTTT. It yields the protein CASSLVQGANSPLHF.

This chain uses TRBV10-1 with TRBJ1-1, with D perhaps matching TRBD1 (5 bases). The V gene's germline CDR1 is WNHNN and CDR2 SYGVQD (reference sequence). V was clipped by 3 bases and J by 0 bases, with 14 bases between them. The CDR3 runs 16 residues. CDR3 protein: CASSDGPGQMNTEAFF. The CDR3 DNA sequence: TGCGCCAGCAGTGATGGTCCAGGGCAGATGAACACTGAAGCTTTCTTT.

In DNA, the CDR3 is TGTGCCAGCATGCTTCAGGACAGTCAGTACTTC. Translating gives CASMLQDSQYF. The chain couples TRBV2 to TRBJ2-5, with D maybe TRBD1 (6 bases). The CDR3 consists of 11 residues. CDR1 and CDR2 (germline): SNHLY, FYNNEI. V gave up 7 bases and J gave up 11 bases, with 14 bases separating them.

This rearrangement joins TRBV28 to TRBJ1-1; D remains ambiguous. The CDR3 sequence is 12 residues long. Between the trimmed V and J ends, which lost 7 bases and 5 bases, there was a span of 11 bases. The germline CDR1 and CDR2 sequences are MDHEN and SYDVKM. CDR3 residues: CASNWRGTEAFF. DNA for the CDR3: TGTGCCAGCAACTGGAGAGGGACTGAAGCTTTCTTT.

The chain combines TRBV10-2 with TRBJ2-7, with TRBD2 identical over 9 bases. Looked up from germline, CDR1 is WSHSY and CDR2 is SAAADI. CDR3 length equals 17 residues. V was clipped by 2 bases and J by 5 bases; unmatched bases: 13. The CDR3 reads CASSEGALAGERHEQYF. Here the CDR3 DNA reads TGCGCCAGCAGTGAGGGTGCGTTAGCGGGAGAGCGGCACGAGCAGTACTTC.

The V call is TRBV6-6, the J call TRBJ1-2; 12 nucleotides agree with TRBD1. Germline trimming cut 5 bases from V and 8 bases from J; bases unmatched to any gene: 6. The germline gives CDR1 MNHNY, CDR2 SVGAGI (reference sequence). The CDR3 runs to 14 residues. The CDR3 here is CASSLRGTGGGYTF. In DNA form, the CDR3 reads TGTGCCAGCAGTCTCCGAGGGACAGGGGGCGGCTACACCTTC.

V usage is TRBV4-2 and J usage is TRBJ1-1, with D perhaps matching TRBD1 (5 bases). The CDR3 runs 16 residues. Trimming removed 4 bases at V and 0 bases at J, with 15 bases between. Germline CDR1 LGHNA, CDR2 YNFKEQ. The chain's CDR3 is CASSRQQGVMNTEAFF. The DNA for the CDR3 is TGTGCCAGCAGCCGCCAACAAGGGGTTATGAACACTGAAGCTTTCTTT.